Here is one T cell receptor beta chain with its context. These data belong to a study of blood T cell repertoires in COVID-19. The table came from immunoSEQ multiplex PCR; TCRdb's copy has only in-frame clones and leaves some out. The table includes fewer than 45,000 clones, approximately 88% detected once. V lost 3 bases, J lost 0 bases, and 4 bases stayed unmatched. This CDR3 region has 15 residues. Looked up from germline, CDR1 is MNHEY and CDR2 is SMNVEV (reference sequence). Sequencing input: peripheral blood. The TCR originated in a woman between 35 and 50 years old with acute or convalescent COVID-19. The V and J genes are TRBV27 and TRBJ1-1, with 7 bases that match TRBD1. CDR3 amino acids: CASSFGTAMNTEAFF. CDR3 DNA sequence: TGTGCCAGCAGTTTCGGGACAGCCATGAACACTGAAGCTTTCTTT.